This T cell receptor beta chain is drawn from a study of radiotherapy plus CTLA-4 blockade in lung cancer. Whole-study findings and limits: Alongside interferon-beta, early blood T cell clone dynamics were reportedly the best predictor of response.

Profiling relied on immunoSEQ multiplex PCR, and the TCRdb table lists in-frame clones only, not all of them. Among about 60,000 clones, 77% were seen once, and the ten largest hold 3.5% to 4%. As for this clone: The antigen is undetermined.

Material: peripheral blood, obtained from a patient treated with radiotherapy plus ipilimumab. The sequence was collected from a human donor with non-small cell lung cancer who had a partial response to radiotherapy plus ipilimumab.

The CDR3 loop reads CASSLGTGWEAFF. DNA for the CDR3: TGTGCCAGCAGCCTGGGGACAGGCTGGGAAGCTTTCTTT. The V call is TRBV7-6, the J call TRBJ1-1, with 8 bases lining up with TRBD1. The V and J ends lost 5 bases and 8 bases, in that order; junction bases with no gene match: 7. The length of the CDR3 is 13 residues. Germline CDR1 and CDR2: SGHVS and FNYEAQ.